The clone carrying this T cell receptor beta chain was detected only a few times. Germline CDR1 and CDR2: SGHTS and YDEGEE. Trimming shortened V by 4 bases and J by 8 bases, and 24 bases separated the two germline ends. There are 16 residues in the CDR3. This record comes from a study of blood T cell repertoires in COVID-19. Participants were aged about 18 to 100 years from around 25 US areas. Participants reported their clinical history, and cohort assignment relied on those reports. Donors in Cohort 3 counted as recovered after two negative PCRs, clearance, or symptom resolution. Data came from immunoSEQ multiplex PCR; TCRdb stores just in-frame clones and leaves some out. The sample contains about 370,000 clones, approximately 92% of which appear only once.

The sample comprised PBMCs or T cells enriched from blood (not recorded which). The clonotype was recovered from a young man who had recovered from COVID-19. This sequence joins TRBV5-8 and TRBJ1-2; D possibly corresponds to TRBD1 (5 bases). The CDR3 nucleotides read TGTGCCAGCAGCCTGAGCTCAGGACAACCTGGGAGGGGCTACACCTTC. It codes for CASSLSSGQPGRGYTF.